One and the same sample provided the 8 T cell receptor beta chains below, sequenced in a study of blood T cell repertoires in COVID-19. TCRdb keeps only in-frame clones here, not all; method: immunoSEQ multiplex PCR. The top ten hold about a sixth of the sample, which has around 30,000 clones, more than 70% seen once. The sample consisted of peripheral blood. These receptors were obtained from a human donor in a cohort sampled during active COVID-19.

A single count supports this clone. The chain employs TRBV7-9 and TRBJ1-1, with D uncertain. Germline values: CDR1 SEHNR, CDR2 FQNEAQ (reference sequence). The V gene lost 5 bases and the J gene lost 0 bases, with 16 bases spanning the gap. This CDR3 contains 16 residues. The CDR3 spells CASSPRRQTLNTEAFF. CDR3 sequence (DNA): TGTGCCAGCAGCCCGAGGCGTCAGACTTTGAACACTGAAGCTTTCTTT.

This clone was counted a few times. The CDR3 DNA follows: TGTGCCAGCAGTGTCGGACAGGGGGCAAGTGGCTACACCTTC. It translates to CASSVGQGASGYTF. V gene TRBV28 combines with J gene TRBJ1-2, with 11 positions matching TRBD1. The CDR3 covers 14 residues. Germline-derived CDR1 and CDR2 are MDHEN and SYDVKM. V was pared by 5 bases and J by 7 bases, with 6 bases of the junction left unmatched.

The rearrangement joins TRBV10-3 to TRBJ2-5, with D possibly matching TRBD1 (6 bases). The CDR3 totals 12 residues. Germline loops: CDR1 ENHRY, CDR2 SYGVKD. Trimming cost V 8 bases and J 2 bases, with 9 bases left between them. CDR3 DNA sequence: TGTGCCATCGGTAGGGGGCAAGAGACCCAGTACTTC. This sequence encodes CAIGRGQETQYF.

This clone appeared once. The chain uses TRBV4-2 and TRBJ2-2, with a possible D match to TRBD2 (6 bases). Trimming removed 0 bases at V and 6 bases at J, with 11 bases between. Germline V CDR1 and CDR2: LGHNA, YNFKEQ. The CDR3 spans 15 residues. This chain's CDR3 is CASSQDMGGSGELFF. For the CDR3, the DNA is TGTGCCAGCAGCCAAGATATGGGGGGATCCGGGGAGCTGTTTTTT.

CDR3 sequence: CASSRGQGNTGELFF. CDR3 DNA sequence: TGTGCCAGCAGCCGTGGACAGGGTAACACCGGGGAGCTGTTTTTT. The chain joins TRBV5-4 to TRBJ2-2; TRBD1 matches at 8 bases. Germline V gene data show CDR1 as SGHNT and CDR2 as YYREEE (reference sequence). The CDR3 is made up of 15 amino acids. The V and J ends lost 4 bases and 2 bases, in that order; junction bases with no gene match: 4.

The rearrangement joins TRBV7-7 to TRBJ2-3; the match to TRBD2 covers 8 bases. The trim removed 2 bases at V and 0 bases at J, leaving 1 base unmatched. The CDR3 extends over 15 amino acids. Germline V CDR1 and CDR2: SSHAT, FNYEAQ (reference sequence). The CDR3 DNA sequence: TGTGCCAGCAGCTTAACGGGGGGGAGCACAGATACGCAGTATTTT. It yields the protein CASSLTGGSTDTQYF.

The V call is TRBV6-5, the J call TRBJ2-2, with 9 nucleotides matching TRBD1. CDR1 and CDR2 (germline): MNHEY, SVGAGI. Trimming at V came to 6 bases and at J to 5 bases, leaving 7 bases not matched to a gene. CDR3 length: 15 amino acids. The CDR3 DNA sequence: TGTGCCAGCAGATGGACAGGGGAAAGAACCGGGGAGCTGTTTTTT. The encoded protein is CASRWTGERTGELFF.

This chain connects TRBV5-5 to TRBJ1-1; D is possibly TRBD1 (5 bases). The CDR3 length is 18 residues. Looked up from germline, CDR1 is SGHKS and CDR2 is YYEKEE (reference sequence). The V end was cut by 0 bases, the J end by 0 bases, with 18 bases between. In nucleotides, the CDR3 is TGTGCCAGCAGCTTGGTCCGCGGTGTGGCAGGGATGAACACTGAAGCTTTCTTT. Protein: CASSLVRGVAGMNTEAFF.